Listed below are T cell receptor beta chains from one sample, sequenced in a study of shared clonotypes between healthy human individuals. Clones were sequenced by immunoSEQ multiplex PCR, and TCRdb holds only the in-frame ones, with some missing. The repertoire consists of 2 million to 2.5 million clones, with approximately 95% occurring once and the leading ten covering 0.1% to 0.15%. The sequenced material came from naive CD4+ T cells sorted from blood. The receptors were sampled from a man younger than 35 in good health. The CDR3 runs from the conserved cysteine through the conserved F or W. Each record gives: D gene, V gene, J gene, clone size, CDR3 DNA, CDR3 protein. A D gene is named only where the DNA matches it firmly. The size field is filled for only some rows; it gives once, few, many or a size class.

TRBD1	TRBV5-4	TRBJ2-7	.	TGTGCCAGCGGACGGACAGGGATCCACGAGCAGTACTTC	CASGRTGIHEQYF
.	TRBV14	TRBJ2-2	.	TGTGCCAGCAGCCAAGGACCCGGGGTGGCCACCGGGGAGCTGTTTTTT	CASSQGPGVATGELFF
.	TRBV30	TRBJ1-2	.	TGTGCCTGGAGTGTAACGCAGGATGGCTACACCTTC	CAWSVTQDGYTF
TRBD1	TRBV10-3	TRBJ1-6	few	TGTGCCATCGGGGTACAGGGGAGGAATTCACCCCTCCACTTT	CAIGVQGRNSPLHF
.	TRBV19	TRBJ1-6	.	TGTGCCAGTAGCAGGGGTTGGTCACCCCTCCACTTT	CASSRGWSPLHF
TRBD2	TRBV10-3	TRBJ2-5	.	TGTGCCATCAGTGACGGACTAGCGGGGGGTCAAGAGACCCAGTACTTC	CAISDGLAGGQETQYF
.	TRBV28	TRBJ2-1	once	TGTGCCAGCAGTTTCCTCGGGACGGGAAGCTCCTACAATGAGCAGTTCTTC	CASSFLGTGSSYNEQFF
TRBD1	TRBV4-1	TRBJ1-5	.	TGCGCCAGCAGATCGACAGGGAGCAATCAGCCCCAGCATTTT	CASRSTGSNQPQHF
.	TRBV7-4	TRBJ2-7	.	TGTGCCAGCAGCTTAGTATCCTTCGGGTCCTACGAGCAGTACTTC	CASSLVSFGSYEQYF
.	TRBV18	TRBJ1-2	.	TGTGCCAGCTCACCACAGCCCGGGGGAGGTGGCTATGGCTACACCTTC	CASSPQPGGGGYGYTF
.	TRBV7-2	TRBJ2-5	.	TGTGCCAGCAGCTTTTTAGGCCAAGAGACCCAGTACTTC	CASSFLGQETQYF
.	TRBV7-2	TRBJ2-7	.	TGTGCCAGCAGCTTAGCCCAATGGTCCTACGAGCAGTACTTC	CASSLAQWSYEQYF
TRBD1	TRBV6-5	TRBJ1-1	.	TGTGCCAGCAGTTTGACAGGGGGGGTCATGAACACTGAAGCTTTCTTT	CASSLTGGVMNTEAFF
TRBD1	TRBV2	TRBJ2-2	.	TGTGCCAGCAGTGAAGCCTTGACAGGGGCCGGGGAGCTGTTTTTT	CASSEALTGAGELFF
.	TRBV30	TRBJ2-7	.	TGTGCCTGGAGTGAAGGGATACACGAGCAGTACTTC	CAWSEGIHEQYF
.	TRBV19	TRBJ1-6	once	TGTGCCAGTAGTATCGGGGGGCTCTCCTATAATTCACCCCTCCACTTT	CASSIGGLSYNSPLHF
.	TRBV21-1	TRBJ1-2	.	TGTGCCAGCAGCTACCGGGACAATTGGGTTTATGGCTACACCTTC	CASSYRDNWVYGYTF
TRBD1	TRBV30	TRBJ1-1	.	TGTGCCGGACTCCTGGACAGGGGATGGACTGAAGCTTTCTTT	CAGLLDRGWTEAFF
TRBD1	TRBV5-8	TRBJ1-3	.	TGTGCCAGCAGCTTGAGACAGGGTGGTAGCTCTGGAAACACCATATATTTT	CASSLRQGGSSGNTIYF
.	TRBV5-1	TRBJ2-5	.	TGCGCCAGCAGCTTGGCAGGCCAGTCGGAGACCCAGTACTTC	CASSLAGQSETQYF
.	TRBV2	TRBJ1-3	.	TGTGCCAGCAGTGTAAGTTCCCTCTCTGGAAACACCATATATTTT	CASSVSSLSGNTIYF
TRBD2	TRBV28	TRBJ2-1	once	TGTGCCAGCAGTTTCCTAGCGGGGGCAAGGAATGAGCAGTTCTTC	CASSFLAGARNEQFF
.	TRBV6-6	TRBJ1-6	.	TGTGCCAGCAATTCAGGGTTAACAAGTTCACCCCTCCACTTT	CASNSGLTSSPLHF
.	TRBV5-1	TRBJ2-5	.	TGCGCCAGCAGCCAGGGAGAGAGGGAGACCCAGTACTTC	CASSQGERETQYF
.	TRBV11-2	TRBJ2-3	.	TGTGCCAGCAGCTTAGTGGTACAATCAGATACGCAGTATTTT	CASSLVVQSDTQYF
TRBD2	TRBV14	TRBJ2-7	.	TGTGCCAGCAGCCAAGATCGGGGACTAGGGGCCTACGAGCAGTACTTC	CASSQDRGLGAYEQYF
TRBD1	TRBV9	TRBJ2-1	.	TGTGCCAGCAGCGCAACCGGGACAGGGATGAGAAATGAGCAGTTCTTC	CASSATGTGMRNEQFF
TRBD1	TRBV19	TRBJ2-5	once	TGTGCCAGTAGTCCCGGGGGACAGGGCCTTTTGTCCCAGTACTTC	CASSPGGQGLLSQYF
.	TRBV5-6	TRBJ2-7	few	TGTGCCAGCAGCTTGGGGGTTTACGAGCAGTACTTC	CASSLGVYEQYF
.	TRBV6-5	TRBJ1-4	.	TGTGCCAGCAGTTACTCAGGGAACAGCTTGAAGAAACTGTTTTTT	CASSYSGNSLKKLFF
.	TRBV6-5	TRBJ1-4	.	TGTGCCAGCAGTTACGGGTTCGGAAATGAAAAACTGTTTTTT	CASSYGFGNEKLFF
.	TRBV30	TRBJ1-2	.	TGTGCCTGGAGTGGATCTAACTATGGCTACACCTTC	CAWSGSNYGYTF
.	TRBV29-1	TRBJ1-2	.	TGCAGCGTTGGGGGGCCTCAGAGTTTCTATGGCTACACCTTC	CSVGGPQSFYGYTF
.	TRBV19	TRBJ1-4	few	TGTGCCAGTAGTATCCCCGACAGGCGGGTAGAAAAACTGTTTTTT	CASSIPDRRVEKLFF
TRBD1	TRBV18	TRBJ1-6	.	TGTGCCAGCTCACCGACGGGACAGGGAAATTCACCCCTCCACTTT	CASSPTGQGNSPLHF
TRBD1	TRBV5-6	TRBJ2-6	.	TGTGCCAGCAGCTTCGGACAGGGCTTTGGGGCCAACGTCCTGACTTTC	CASSFGQGFGANVLTF
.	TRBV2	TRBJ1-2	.	TGTGCCAGCAGTGAAGATAGGGAATATGGCTACACCTTC	CASSEDREYGYTF
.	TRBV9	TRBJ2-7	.	TGTGCCAGCAGCGTGGAGGGGTCGGGGGGCAACGAGCAGTACTTC	CASSVEGSGGNEQYF
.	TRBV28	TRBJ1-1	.	TGTGCCAGCAGTTTATTCGCACTTGGGACTGAAGCTTTCTTT	CASSLFALGTEAFF
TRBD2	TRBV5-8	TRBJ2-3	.	TGTGCCAGCAGCTTGGCCGGGACTAGCATAAGCACAGATACGCAGTATTTT	CASSLAGTSISTDTQYF
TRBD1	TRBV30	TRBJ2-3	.	TGTGCCTGGAGTAACAGACAGGGGGTGATAGATACGCAGTATTTT	CAWSNRQGVIDTQYF
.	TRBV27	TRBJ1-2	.	TGTGCTAATGATGCACGAGAACGGGGCTACACCTTC	CANDARERGYTF
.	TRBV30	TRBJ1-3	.	TGTGCCTCGTCCGGGGGGGAAATAAACACCATATATTTT	CASSGGEINTIYF
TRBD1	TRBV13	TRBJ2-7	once	TGTGCCAGCAGCTTAGATCCAGGGGGCTCCTACGAGCAGTACTTC	CASSLDPGGSYEQYF
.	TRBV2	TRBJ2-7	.	TGTGCCAGCAAGGGGGTCAGGAGCTCCTACGAGCAGTACTTC	CASKGVRSSYEQYF
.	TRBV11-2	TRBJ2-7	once	TGTGCCAGCAGCTCCCTGACGGGCCCCTACGAGCAGTACTTC	CASSSLTGPYEQYF
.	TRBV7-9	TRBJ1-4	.	TGTGCCAGCAGCCTTCCCAATGAAAAACTGTTTTTT	CASSLPNEKLFF
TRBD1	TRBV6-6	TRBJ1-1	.	TGTGCCAGCAGTTCCCAGACAGGGAGGGCTTTCTTT	CASSSQTGRAFF
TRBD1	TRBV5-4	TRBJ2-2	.	TGTGCCAGCAGCTGGGACAGCACCGGGGAGCTGTTTTTT	CASSWDSTGELFF
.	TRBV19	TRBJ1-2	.	TGTGCCAGTAGTAAGGGGCGGAACTATGGCTACACCTTC	CASSKGRNYGYTF
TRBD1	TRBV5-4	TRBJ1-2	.	TGTGCCAGCAGTTTACAGGGACAGGGGTTGGATGGCTACACCTTC	CASSLQGQGLDGYTF
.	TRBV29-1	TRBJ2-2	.	TGCAGCGTTGAAGACCTATTCGGGGAGCTGTTTTTT	CSVEDLFGELFF
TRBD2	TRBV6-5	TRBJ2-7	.	TGTGCCAGCAGTTACATCTCCCTAGCGGGAGGGGGCGAGCAGTACTTC	CASSYISLAGGGEQYF
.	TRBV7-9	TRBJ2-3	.	TGTGCCAGCAGCTTAGGGCAAACCACGCAGTATTTT	CASSLGQTTQYF
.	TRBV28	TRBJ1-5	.	TGTGCCAGCAGTCTGGTAATTCAGCCCCAGCATTTT	CASSLVIQPQHF